A selection of T cell receptor beta chains follows, all from one sample in a study of CXCR3-negative and CXCR3-positive naive CD8 T cells. TCRdb re-called the 5' RACE reads and catalogs CDR3 proteins one per entry, DNA excluded. In all, the sample yields around 56,000 distinct CDR3 sequences. Sequencing was done on a sample of naive CXCR3- CD8+ T cells from blood. The receptors were sampled from a human donor in good health. Some clones in this sample may be carry-over from other donors' samples. CDR3s include the opening cysteine and the closing phenylalanine or tryptophan. The order of the fields is CDR3 protein, V gene, clone size, J gene. Clone size is shown for a subset of rows, as once, few, many or a class of expanded clone.

CDR3: CASSLDPGTRDTQYF
V: TRBV11-2
size: -
J: TRBJ2-3

CDR3: CASSITGTENTEAFF
V: TRBV19
size: -
J: TRBJ1-1

CDR3: CSVEDPSISEQFF
V: TRBV29-1
size: -
J: TRBJ2-1

CDR3: CASSLSSRGSYNEQFF
V: TRBV7-3
size: -
J: TRBJ2-1

CDR3: CASGPTQGWNEQFF
V: TRBV12-5
size: -
J: TRBJ2-1

CDR3: CASSPGGYTEAFF
V: TRBV7-3
size: -
J: TRBJ1-1

CDR3: CASSSLGLPYEQYF
V: TRBV6-5
size: -
J: TRBJ2-7

CDR3: CASTQGGTQPQHF
V: TRBV28
size: -
J: TRBJ1-5

CDR3: CSVGGQDTQYF
V: TRBV29-1
size: -
J: TRBJ2-3

CDR3: CASSIMGGFYNEQFF
V: TRBV28
size: -
J: TRBJ2-1

CDR3: CASSYPPRARDRGETQYF
V: TRBV6-2/TRBV6-3
size: -
J: TRBJ2-5

CDR3: CSVEVKSSGANVLTF
V: TRBV29-1
size: -
J: TRBJ2-6

CDR3: CASRAFSHSYEQYF
V: TRBV7-9
size: -
J: TRBJ2-7

CDR3: CSARAEREGYNEQFF
V: TRBV20-1
size: -
J: TRBJ2-1

CDR3: CASSQGFRAETQYF
V: TRBV4-3
size: -
J: TRBJ2-5

CDR3: CASSSVSGGARDTQYF
V: TRBV7-3
size: -
J: TRBJ2-3

CDR3: CSARVGTAGELFF
V: TRBV20-1
size: -
J: TRBJ2-2

CDR3: CASSPGGGNEQYF
V: TRBV7-9
size: -
J: TRBJ2-7

CDR3: CSVEDRTSSYEQYF
V: TRBV29-1
size: -
J: TRBJ2-7

CDR3: CASSPRDRSRNTEAFF
V: TRBV4-1
size: -
J: TRBJ1-1

CDR3: CASSPRASRDNEQFF
V: TRBV6-2/TRBV6-3
size: -
J: TRBJ2-1

CDR3: CASSLWTSAFSDTQYF
V: TRBV14
size: -
J: TRBJ2-3

CDR3: CSVAGTGPYEQYF
V: TRBV29-1
size: -
J: TRBJ2-7

CDR3: CASTFGLAATDTQYF
V: TRBV9
size: -
J: TRBJ2-3

CDR3: CASRDTRLAGSTDTQYF
V: TRBV6-6
size: medium-sized
J: TRBJ2-3

CDR3: CASSPDRARMNNEQFF
V: TRBV7-2
size: -
J: TRBJ2-1

CDR3: CSASPPGVDHEQYF
V: TRBV20-1
size: -
J: TRBJ2-7

CDR3: CASSLQLEETQYF
V: TRBV12-3/TRBV12-4
size: -
J: TRBJ2-5

CDR3: CSADHGTYNEQFF
V: TRBV20-1
size: -
J: TRBJ2-1

CDR3: CASSLAQRIYEQYF
V: TRBV13
size: -
J: TRBJ2-7

CDR3: CASSSGLTGELFF
V: TRBV7-9
size: -
J: TRBJ2-2

CDR3: CASSPWTANQETQYF
V: TRBV28
size: -
J: TRBJ2-5

CDR3: CASSYGKGWAPLHF
V: TRBV6-5
size: -
J: TRBJ1-6

CDR3: CASSQQDRAGGGYTF
V: TRBV7-9
size: -
J: TRBJ1-2

CDR3: CASSTGPNTEAFF
V: TRBV6-2/TRBV6-3
size: -
J: TRBJ1-1

CDR3: CASSLDGAYEQYF
V: TRBV5-4
size: -
J: TRBJ2-7

CDR3: CASSSPGSSYSEQFF
V: TRBV6-5
size: -
J: TRBJ2-1

CDR3: CSARRLRDAYEQYF
V: TRBV20-1
size: -
J: TRBJ2-7

CDR3: CASGLTLTDSGANVLTF
V: TRBV12-5
size: -
J: TRBJ2-6

CDR3: CASSLLYAGGPIETQYF
V: TRBV5-4
size: -
J: TRBJ2-5

CDR3: CASSQEQTVDRTQYF
V: TRBV4-2
size: -
J: TRBJ2-3

CDR3: CASSFNTGTGYNEQFF
V: TRBV28
size: -
J: TRBJ2-1

CDR3: CASSLSPLGRAYEQYF
V: TRBV7-9
size: -
J: TRBJ2-7

CDR3: CASSSFGEGGTLDTQYF
V: TRBV28
size: -
J: TRBJ2-3

CDR3: CASRGLAGREQFF
V: TRBV3-1
size: -
J: TRBJ2-1

CDR3: CSVDRYNEQFF
V: TRBV29-1
size: -
J: TRBJ2-1

CDR3: CASSPHGGSGANVLTF
V: TRBV11-3
size: -
J: TRBJ2-6

CDR3: CASSFRGAGTDTQYF
V: TRBV12-3/TRBV12-4
size: -
J: TRBJ2-3

CDR3: CASSLGYSLPYEQYF
V: TRBV28
size: -
J: TRBJ2-7

CDR3: CASSLVPIHYEQYF
V: TRBV7-2
size: -
J: TRBJ2-7

CDR3: CSVERETEAFF
V: TRBV29-1
size: -
J: TRBJ1-1

CDR3: CSASWPEELRGYNEQFF
V: TRBV20-1
size: -
J: TRBJ2-1

CDR3: CASSLAPEYTDTQYF
V: TRBV5-1
size: -
J: TRBJ2-3